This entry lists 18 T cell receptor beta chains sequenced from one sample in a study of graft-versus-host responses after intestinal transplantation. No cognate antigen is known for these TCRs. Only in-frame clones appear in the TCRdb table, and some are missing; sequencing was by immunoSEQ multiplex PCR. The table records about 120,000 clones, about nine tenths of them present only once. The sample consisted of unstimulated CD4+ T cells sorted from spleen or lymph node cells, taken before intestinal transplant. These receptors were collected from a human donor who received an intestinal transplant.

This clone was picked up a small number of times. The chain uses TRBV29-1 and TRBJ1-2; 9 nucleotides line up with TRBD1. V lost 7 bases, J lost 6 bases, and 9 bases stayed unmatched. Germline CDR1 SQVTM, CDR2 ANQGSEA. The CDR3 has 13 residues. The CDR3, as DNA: TGCAGCGCCGCGGGACAGGGTAATAATGGCTACACCTTC. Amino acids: CSAAGQGNNGYTF.

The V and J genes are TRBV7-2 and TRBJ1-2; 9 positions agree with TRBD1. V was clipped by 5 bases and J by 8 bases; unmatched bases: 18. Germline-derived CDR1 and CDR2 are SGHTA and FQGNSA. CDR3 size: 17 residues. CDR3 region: CASSPSGQGGVFRGYTF. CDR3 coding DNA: TGTGCCAGCAGCCCCTCGGGACAGGGAGGAGTTTTCAGGGGCTACACCTTC.

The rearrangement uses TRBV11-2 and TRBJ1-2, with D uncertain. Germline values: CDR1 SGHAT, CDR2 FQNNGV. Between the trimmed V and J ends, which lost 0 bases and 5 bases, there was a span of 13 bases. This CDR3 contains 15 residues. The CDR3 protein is CASSLDSLGSYGYTF. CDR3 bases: TGTGCCAGCAGCTTAGATAGTCTTGGTTCTTATGGCTACACCTTC. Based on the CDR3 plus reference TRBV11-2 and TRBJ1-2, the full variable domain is EAGVAQSPRYKIIEKRQSVAFWCNPISGHATLYWYQQILGQGPKLLIQFQNNGVVDDSQLPKDRFSAERLKGVDSTLKIQPAKLEDSAVYLCASSLDSLGSYGYTFGSGTRLTVV.

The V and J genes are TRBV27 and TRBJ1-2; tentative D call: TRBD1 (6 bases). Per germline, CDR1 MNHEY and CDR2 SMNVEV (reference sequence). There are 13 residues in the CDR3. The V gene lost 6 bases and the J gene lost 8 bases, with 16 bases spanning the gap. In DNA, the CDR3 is TGTGCCAGCAGCCAACAGGGACGGTTCGGCTACACCTTC. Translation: CASSQQGRFGYTF.

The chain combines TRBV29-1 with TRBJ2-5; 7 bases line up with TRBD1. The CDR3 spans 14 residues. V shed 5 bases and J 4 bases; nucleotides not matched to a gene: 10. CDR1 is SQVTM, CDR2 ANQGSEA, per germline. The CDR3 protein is CSVIRDSSRETQYF. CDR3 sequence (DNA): TGCAGCGTTATCCGGGACAGCTCTCGAGAGACCCAGTACTTC.

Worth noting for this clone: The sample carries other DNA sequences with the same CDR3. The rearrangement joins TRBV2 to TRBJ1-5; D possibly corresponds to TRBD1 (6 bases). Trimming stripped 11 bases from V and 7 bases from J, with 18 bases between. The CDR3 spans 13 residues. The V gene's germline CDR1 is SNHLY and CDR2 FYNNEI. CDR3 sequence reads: CASEGGRGQPQHF. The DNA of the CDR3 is TGTGCCTCTGAGGGGGGGCGCGGGCAGCCCCAGCATTTT.

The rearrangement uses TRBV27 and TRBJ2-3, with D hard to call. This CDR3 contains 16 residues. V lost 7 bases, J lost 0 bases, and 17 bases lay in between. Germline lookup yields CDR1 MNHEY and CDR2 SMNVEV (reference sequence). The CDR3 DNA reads TGTGCCAGCAACCTCCGCAGATTTTCTAGCACAGATACGCAGTATTTT. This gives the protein CASNLRRFSSTDTQYF.

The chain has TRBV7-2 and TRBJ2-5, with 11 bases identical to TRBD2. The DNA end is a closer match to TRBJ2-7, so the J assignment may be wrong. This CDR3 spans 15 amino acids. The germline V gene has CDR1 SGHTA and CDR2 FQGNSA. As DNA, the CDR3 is TGTGCCAGCAGTTATATAGCGGGAGGGTCCTACGAGCAGTACTTC. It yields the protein CASSYIAGGSYEQYF.

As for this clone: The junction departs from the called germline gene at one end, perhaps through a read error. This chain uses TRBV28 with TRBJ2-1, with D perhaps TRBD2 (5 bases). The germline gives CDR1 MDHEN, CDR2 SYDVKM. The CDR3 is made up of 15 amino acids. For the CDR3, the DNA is TGTGCCAGCAGTCGATTAGCGTCGGGTGACAATGGGCAGTTCTTC. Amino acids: CASSRLASGDNGQFF.

CDR3 residues: CSVGDRAYGYTF. The CDR3 DNA is TGCAGCGTAGGGGACAGGGCCTATGGCTACACCTTC. This chain joins TRBV29-1 and TRBJ1-2, with 9 bases identical to TRBD1. The trim removed 6 bases at V and 4 bases at J, leaving 3 bases unmatched. The CDR3 has 12 residues. Germline lookup yields CDR1 SQVTM and CDR2 ANQGSEA.

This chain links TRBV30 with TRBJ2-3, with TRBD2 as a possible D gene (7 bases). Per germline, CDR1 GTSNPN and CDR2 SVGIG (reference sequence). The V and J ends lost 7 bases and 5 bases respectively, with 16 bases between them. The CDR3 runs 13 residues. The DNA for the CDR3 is TGTGCCTCGACGGGGGAGGGGGGAGATACGCAGTATTTT. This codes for CASTGEGGDTQYF.

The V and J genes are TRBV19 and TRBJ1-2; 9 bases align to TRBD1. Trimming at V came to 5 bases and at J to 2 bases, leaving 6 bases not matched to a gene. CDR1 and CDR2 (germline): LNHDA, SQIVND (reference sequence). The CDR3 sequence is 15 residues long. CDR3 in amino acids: CASSSDRGLNYGYTF. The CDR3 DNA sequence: TGTGCCAGTAGTTCGGACAGGGGACTCAACTATGGCTACACCTTC. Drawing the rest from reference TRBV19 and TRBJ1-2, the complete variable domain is DGGITQSPKYLFRKEGQNVTLSCEQNLNHDAMYWYRQDPGQGLRLIYYSQIVNDFQKGDIAEGYSVSREKKESFPLTVTSAQKNPTAFYLCASSSDRGLNYGYTFGSGTRLTVV.

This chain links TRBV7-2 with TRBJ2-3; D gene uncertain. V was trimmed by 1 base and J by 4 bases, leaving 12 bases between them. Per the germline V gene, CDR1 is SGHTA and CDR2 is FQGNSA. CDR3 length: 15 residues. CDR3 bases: TGTGCCAGCAGCTTAGATCGGATCGCGGCAGATACGCAGTATTTT. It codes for CASSLDRIAADTQYF. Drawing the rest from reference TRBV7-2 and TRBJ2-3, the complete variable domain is GAGVSQSPSNKVTEKGKDVELRCDPISGHTALYWYRQSLGQGLEFLIYFQGNSAPDKSGLPSDRFSAERTGGSVSTLTIQRTQQEDSAVYLCASSLDRIAADTQYFGPGTRLTVL.

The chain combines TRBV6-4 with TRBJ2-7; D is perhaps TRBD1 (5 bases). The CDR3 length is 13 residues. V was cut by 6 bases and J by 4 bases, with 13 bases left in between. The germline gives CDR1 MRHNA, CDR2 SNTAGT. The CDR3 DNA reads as TGTGCCAGCAGGGGGCCAGAAATTTACGAGCAGTACTTC. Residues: CASRGPEIYEQYF.

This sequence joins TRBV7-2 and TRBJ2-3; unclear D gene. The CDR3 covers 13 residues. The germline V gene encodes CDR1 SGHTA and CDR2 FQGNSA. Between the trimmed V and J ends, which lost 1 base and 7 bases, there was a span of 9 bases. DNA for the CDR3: TGTGCCAGCAGCTTAGAGCGCGCTAATACGCAGTATTTT. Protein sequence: CASSLERANTQYF.

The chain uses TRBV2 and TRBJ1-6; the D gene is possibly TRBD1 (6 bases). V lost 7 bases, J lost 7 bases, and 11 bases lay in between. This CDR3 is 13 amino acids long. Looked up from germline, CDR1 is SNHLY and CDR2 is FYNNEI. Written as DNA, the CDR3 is TGTGCCAGCATAACAGGGTGGAATTCACCCCTCCACTTT. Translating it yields CASITGWNSPLHF.

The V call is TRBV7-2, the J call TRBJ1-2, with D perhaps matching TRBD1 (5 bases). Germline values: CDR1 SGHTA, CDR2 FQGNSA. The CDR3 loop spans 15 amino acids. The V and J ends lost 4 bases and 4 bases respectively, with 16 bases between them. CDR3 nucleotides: TGTGCCAGCAGCTCTCGGGGGAGGGTAGTCTATGGCTACACCTTC. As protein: CASSSRGRVVYGYTF.

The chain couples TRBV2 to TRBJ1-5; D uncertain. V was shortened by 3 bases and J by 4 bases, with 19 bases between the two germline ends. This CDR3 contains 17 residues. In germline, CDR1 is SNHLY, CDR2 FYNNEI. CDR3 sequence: CASSDRSRTAGNQPQHF. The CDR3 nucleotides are TGTGCCAGCAGTGATAGGTCGCGGACTGCTGGAAATCAGCCCCAGCATTTT.